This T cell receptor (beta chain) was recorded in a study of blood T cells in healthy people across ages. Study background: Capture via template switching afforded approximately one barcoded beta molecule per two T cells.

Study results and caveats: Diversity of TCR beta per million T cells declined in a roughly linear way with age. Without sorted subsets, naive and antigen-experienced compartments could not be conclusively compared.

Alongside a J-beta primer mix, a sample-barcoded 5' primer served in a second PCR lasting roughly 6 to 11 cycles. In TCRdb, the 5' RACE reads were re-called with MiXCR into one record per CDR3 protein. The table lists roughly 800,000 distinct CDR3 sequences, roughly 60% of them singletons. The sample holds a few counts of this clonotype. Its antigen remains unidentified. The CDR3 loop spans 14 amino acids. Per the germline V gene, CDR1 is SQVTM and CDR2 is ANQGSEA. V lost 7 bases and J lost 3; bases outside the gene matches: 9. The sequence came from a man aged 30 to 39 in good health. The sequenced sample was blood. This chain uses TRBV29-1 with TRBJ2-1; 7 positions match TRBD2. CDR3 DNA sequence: TGCAGCGCCGCCACGCGGGAGAGCTACAATGAGCAGTTCTTC. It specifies CSAATRESYNEQFF.